These T cell receptor beta chains were read from a single sample in a study of blood T cell repertoires in COVID-19. This table comes from immunoSEQ multiplex PCR, and its TCRdb copy is limited to in-frame clones, with some not included. This sample has about 24,000 clones, with roughly 89% found just once. Sequenced input: peripheral blood. The receptors were sampled from a man between 65 and 80 years old with COVID-19, enrolled during active disease. Both conserved end residues are part of each CDR3. A D gene is named only where the DNA matches it firmly. A clone size is listed for some rows: how often the clone was seen (once, few, many), or a class if it is expanded.

d_gene: NA; abundance: NA; j_gene: TRBJ1-3; v_gene: TRBV6-6; CDR3nt: TGTGCCAGCAGTTACCGGGTAATGAACACCATATATTTT; CDR3aa: CASSYRVMNTIYF
d_gene: TRBD2; abundance: NA; j_gene: TRBJ2-3; v_gene: TRBV7-6; CDR3nt: TGTGCCAGCAGCCCTAACCCGGGGGGGCTAGCTGATACGCAGTATTTT; CDR3aa: CASSPNPGGLADTQYF
d_gene: TRBD1; abundance: NA; j_gene: TRBJ2-6; v_gene: TRBV5-4; CDR3nt: TGTGCCAGCAGCCCTCGGGACAGGGGGCTCTACTCTGGGGCCAACGTCCTGACTTTC; CDR3aa: CASSPRDRGLYSGANVLTF
d_gene: TRBD1; abundance: NA; j_gene: TRBJ2-7; v_gene: TRBV3-1/TRBV3-2; CDR3nt: TGTGCCAGCAGCCAAGTCCAAAGGGCAGGGGGCCTAGACGCGTCCAGGTGGTACGAGCAGTACTTC; CDR3aa: CASSQVQRAGGLDASRWYEQYF
d_gene: NA; abundance: NA; j_gene: TRBJ1-5; v_gene: TRBV7-6; CDR3nt: TGTGCCAGCAGCCCCTCCCCACAGGGTGGGCAGCCCCAGCATTTT; CDR3aa: CASSPSPQGGQPQHF
d_gene: NA; abundance: NA; j_gene: TRBJ2-7; v_gene: TRBV6-5; CDR3nt: TGTGCCAGCAGACCGGGACAAATTGGGTACGAGCAGTACTTC; CDR3aa: CASRPGQIGYEQYF
d_gene: NA; abundance: NA; j_gene: TRBJ1-4; v_gene: TRBV2; CDR3nt: TGTGCCAGCCGACTGCGGGGGGATAATGAAAAACTGTTTTTT; CDR3aa: CASRLRGDNEKLFF
d_gene: NA; abundance: NA; j_gene: TRBJ2-7; v_gene: TRBV6-6; CDR3nt: TGTGCCAGCTGTCCAGGGGTTAGCTCCTACGAGCAGTACTTC; CDR3aa: CASCPGVSSYEQYF
d_gene: TRBD1; abundance: few; j_gene: TRBJ1-1; v_gene: TRBV7-9; CDR3nt: TGTGCCAGCAGCCTCCAGGGGGCAGCTTTCTTT; CDR3aa: CASSLQGAAFF
d_gene: NA; abundance: NA; j_gene: TRBJ2-2; v_gene: TRBV4-2; CDR3nt: TGTGCCAGCAGCCAAGAACCGGCCAGCGCCGGGGAGCTGTTTTTT; CDR3aa: CASSQEPASAGELFF
d_gene: TRBD2; abundance: NA; j_gene: TRBJ2-1; v_gene: TRBV6-5; CDR3nt: TGTGCCAGCAGCACCAGCGGGAGCCCATACAATGAGCAGTTCTTC; CDR3aa: CASSTSGSPYNEQFF
d_gene: TRBD2; abundance: NA; j_gene: TRBJ2-7; v_gene: TRBV5-6; CDR3nt: TGTGCCAGCAGCTTGGCAACTAGCGGAACCTACGAGCAGTACTTC; CDR3aa: CASSLATSGTYEQYF
d_gene: NA; abundance: NA; j_gene: TRBJ2-4; v_gene: TRBV19; CDR3nt: TGTGCCAGTAGTATATCGGGATGGCTAGCCAAAAACATTCAGTACTTC; CDR3aa: CASSISGWLAKNIQYF
d_gene: TRBD2; abundance: NA; j_gene: TRBJ2-5; v_gene: TRBV5-4; CDR3nt: TGTGCCAGCAGCTTGGAAGCGGGACTGTACCAAGAGACCCAGTACTTC; CDR3aa: CASSLEAGLYQETQYF
d_gene: NA; abundance: once; j_gene: TRBJ1-6; v_gene: TRBV30; CDR3nt: TGTGCCTGGAGTGCGGGGTTTAATTCACCCCTCCACTTT; CDR3aa: CAWSAGFNSPLHF
d_gene: TRBD1; abundance: NA; j_gene: TRBJ2-5; v_gene: TRBV6-5; CDR3nt: TGTGCCAGCCCGTGGGAGGGACAGGGGGAAGAGACCCAGTACTTC; CDR3aa: CASPWEGQGEETQYF
d_gene: NA; abundance: NA; j_gene: TRBJ1-1; v_gene: TRBV2; CDR3nt: TGTGCCAGCAGTGAATTCGCTGAAGCTTTCTTT; CDR3aa: CASSEFAEAFF
d_gene: TRBD1; abundance: NA; j_gene: TRBJ2-7; v_gene: TRBV7-9; CDR3nt: TGTGCCAGCGGCGTCCCCGGGACAGGCCTCAGCTCCTACGAGCAGTACTTC; CDR3aa: CASGVPGTGLSSYEQYF
d_gene: TRBD1; abundance: NA; j_gene: TRBJ2-2; v_gene: TRBV18; CDR3nt: TGTGCCAGCTCACCATTACAGGGGTATACCGGGGAGCTGTTTTTT; CDR3aa: CASSPLQGYTGELFF
d_gene: NA; abundance: once; j_gene: TRBJ1-5; v_gene: TRBV6-6; CDR3nt: TGTGCCAGCAGTCCCCTTGGAACATTCGGGGTGAGTCAGCCCCAGCATTTT; CDR3aa: CASSPLGTFGVSQPQHF
d_gene: NA; abundance: NA; j_gene: TRBJ2-3; v_gene: TRBV4-1; CDR3nt: TGCGCCAGCAGCCAAGTCAGAGGGAATACGCAGTATTTT; CDR3aa: CASSQVRGNTQYF
d_gene: TRBD2; abundance: few; j_gene: TRBJ2-1; v_gene: TRBV5-4; CDR3nt: TGTGCCAGCAGCTTACAGCGGGGGGGCCATGAGCAGTTCTTC; CDR3aa: CASSLQRGGHEQFF
d_gene: NA; abundance: NA; j_gene: TRBJ2-7; v_gene: TRBV12-3/TRBV12-4; CDR3nt: TGTGCCAGCAGCCCAGGCTACGAGCAGTACTTC; CDR3aa: CASSPGYEQYF
d_gene: NA; abundance: once; j_gene: TRBJ1-1; v_gene: TRBV7-9; CDR3nt: TGTGCCAGCAGCCCACGGTCCCCGGAAGCTTTCTTT; CDR3aa: CASSPRSPEAFF
d_gene: NA; abundance: NA; j_gene: TRBJ1-2; v_gene: TRBV6-4; CDR3nt: TGTGCCAGCAGTGACCGGGGGGGTGGCTACACCTTC; CDR3aa: CASSDRGGGYTF
d_gene: NA; abundance: NA; j_gene: TRBJ1-5; v_gene: TRBV7-8; CDR3nt: TGTGCCAGCAGCCAGGGGATCAATCAGCCCCAGCATTTT; CDR3aa: CASSQGINQPQHF
d_gene: TRBD1; abundance: few; j_gene: TRBJ1-2; v_gene: TRBV27; CDR3nt: TGTGCCAGCAGTCCGACAGGGGGCCGGGGCTACACCTTC; CDR3aa: CASSPTGGRGYTF
d_gene: TRBD1; abundance: NA; j_gene: TRBJ1-4; v_gene: TRBV7-9; CDR3nt: TGTGCCAGCAGCCCCTGGCCCGGACAGGGGAGGGGTGAAAAACTGTTTTTT; CDR3aa: CASSPWPGQGRGEKLFF
d_gene: TRBD2; abundance: NA; j_gene: TRBJ2-1; v_gene: TRBV4-1; CDR3nt: TGCGCCAGCAGCCCCGGCCCAGCGGGGGGCTCTTACAATGAGCAGTTCTTC; CDR3aa: CASSPGPAGGSYNEQFF
d_gene: TRBD1; abundance: NA; j_gene: TRBJ1-1; v_gene: TRBV18; CDR3nt: TGTGCCAGCTCACCTTGGCAGGGGGCAAGCACTGAAGCTTTCTTT; CDR3aa: CASSPWQGASTEAFF
d_gene: NA; abundance: NA; j_gene: TRBJ2-3; v_gene: TRBV7-9; CDR3nt: TGTGCCAGCGGCTTCGGAGGAGATACGCAGTATTTT; CDR3aa: CASGFGGDTQYF
d_gene: TRBD2; abundance: NA; j_gene: TRBJ2-7; v_gene: TRBV27; CDR3nt: TGTGCCAGCAGTTTCGGACTAGCGGGAGGTGGATTCTACGAGCAGTACTTC; CDR3aa: CASSFGLAGGGFYEQYF
d_gene: NA; abundance: NA; j_gene: TRBJ2-7; v_gene: TRBV7-9; CDR3nt: TGTGCCAGCAGCCCCGCCTACGAGCAGTACTTC; CDR3aa: CASSPAYEQYF
d_gene: NA; abundance: NA; j_gene: TRBJ1-1; v_gene: TRBV25-1; CDR3nt: TGTGCCAGCAAAGGGCGGGCCCCGGGGAACACTGAAGCTTTCTTT; CDR3aa: CASKGRAPGNTEAFF
d_gene: TRBD1; abundance: few; j_gene: TRBJ2-2; v_gene: TRBV5-5; CDR3nt: TGTGCCAGCAGCCCACCGGGTACAGGGGTTAACACCGGGGAGCTGTTTTTT; CDR3aa: CASSPPGTGVNTGELFF
d_gene: NA; abundance: NA; j_gene: TRBJ1-1; v_gene: TRBV19; CDR3nt: TGTGCCAGTAGTATCTCGGGAGGGACGAACACTGAAGCTTTCTTT; CDR3aa: CASSISGGTNTEAFF
d_gene: NA; abundance: few; j_gene: TRBJ1-6; v_gene: TRBV6-1; CDR3nt: TGTGCCAGCAGTGAAGTGGGGAGCAATTCACCCCTCCACTTT; CDR3aa: CASSEVGSNSPLHF
d_gene: NA; abundance: NA; j_gene: TRBJ2-1; v_gene: TRBV11-3; CDR3nt: TGTGCCAGCAGCTTAGATAGGAGGCAGGAGCAGTTCTTC; CDR3aa: CASSLDRRQEQFF
d_gene: TRBD1; abundance: NA; j_gene: TRBJ1-2; v_gene: TRBV4-1; CDR3nt: TGCGCCAGCAGCCGGCCAGGACAGGGGAGAACCTATGGCTACACCTTC; CDR3aa: CASSRPGQGRTYGYTF
d_gene: NA; abundance: NA; j_gene: TRBJ2-7; v_gene: TRBV19; CDR3nt: TGTGCCAGTAGTCATACAGGGTCCTACGAGCAGTACTTC; CDR3aa: CASSHTGSYEQYF
d_gene: TRBD1; abundance: NA; j_gene: TRBJ2-2; v_gene: TRBV6-7; CDR3nt: TGTGCCAGCAGTTACTTCCGGGACAGCGCGAACACCGGGGAGCTGTTTTTT; CDR3aa: CASSYFRDSANTGELFF
d_gene: TRBD2; abundance: NA; j_gene: TRBJ2-3; v_gene: TRBV4-1; CDR3nt: TGCGCCAGCAGGGGACTAGGGGCAGATACGCAGTATTTT; CDR3aa: CASRGLGADTQYF
d_gene: TRBD1; abundance: NA; j_gene: TRBJ2-7; v_gene: TRBV29-1; CDR3nt: TGCAGCGTTAAACGATGGACAGGGTTCTCCTACGAGCAGTACTTC; CDR3aa: CSVKRWTGFSYEQYF
d_gene: TRBD2; abundance: NA; j_gene: TRBJ2-3; v_gene: TRBV19; CDR3nt: TGTGCCAGTAGTATACTAAACCTGGCGGGAGCGGCAGATACGCAGTATTTT; CDR3aa: CASSILNLAGAADTQYF
d_gene: TRBD2; abundance: NA; j_gene: TRBJ2-7; v_gene: TRBV18; CDR3nt: TGTGCCAGCTCACCCCCTCGAGGACTAGCGCTTAACGAGCAGTACTTC; CDR3aa: CASSPPRGLALNEQYF
d_gene: NA; abundance: NA; j_gene: TRBJ2-5; v_gene: TRBV15; CDR3nt: TGTGCCACCAGCAGAGTGGGGGCTAGTAGGGAGACCCAGTACTTC; CDR3aa: CATSRVGASRETQYF
d_gene: TRBD1; abundance: NA; j_gene: TRBJ2-7; v_gene: TRBV19; CDR3nt: TGTGCCAGTAGTATGAGTGGGGACAGCATCTCCTACGAGCAGTACTTC; CDR3aa: CASSMSGDSISYEQYF
d_gene: NA; abundance: NA; j_gene: TRBJ2-3; v_gene: TRBV2; CDR3nt: TGTGCCAGCAGTGAACAGCAGGGTAGTAATACGCAGTATTTT; CDR3aa: CASSEQQGSNTQYF
d_gene: TRBD1; abundance: NA; j_gene: TRBJ2-7; v_gene: TRBV12-3/TRBV12-4; CDR3nt: TGTGCCAGCAGTTACAGGGGGCACTACGAGCAGTACTTC; CDR3aa: CASSYRGHYEQYF
d_gene: NA; abundance: NA; j_gene: TRBJ2-1; v_gene: TRBV12-3/TRBV12-4; CDR3nt: TGTGCCAGCAGGGGTCGGGACTCATTCTTC; CDR3aa: CASRGRDSFF
d_gene: NA; abundance: NA; j_gene: TRBJ1-1; v_gene: TRBV30; CDR3nt: TGTGCCTGGGGCAATTCGGTGAACACTGAAGCTTTCTTT; CDR3aa: CAWGNSVNTEAFF
d_gene: TRBD1; abundance: once; j_gene: TRBJ2-2; v_gene: TRBV6-6; CDR3nt: TGTGCCAGCACGCTTACACAGGGGGCAGGAACCGGGGAGCTGTTTTTT; CDR3aa: CASTLTQGAGTGELFF